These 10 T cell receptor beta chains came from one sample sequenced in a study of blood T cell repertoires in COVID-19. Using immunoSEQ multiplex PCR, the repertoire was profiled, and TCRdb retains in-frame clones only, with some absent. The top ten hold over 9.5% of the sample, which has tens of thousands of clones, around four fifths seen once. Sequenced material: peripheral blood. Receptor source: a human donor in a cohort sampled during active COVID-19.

The CDR3 loop is CASTTTSGGPKSTDTQYF. The CDR3 coding sequence is TGTGCCAGCACCACCACTAGCGGGGGCCCAAAAAGCACAGATACGCAGTATTTT. The chain joins TRBV28 to TRBJ2-3; 11 bases fit TRBD2. The CDR3 has 18 amino acids. Germline-derived CDR1 and CDR2 are MDHEN and SYDVKM. V gave up 7 bases and J gave up 0 bases; unmatched junction bases: 12.

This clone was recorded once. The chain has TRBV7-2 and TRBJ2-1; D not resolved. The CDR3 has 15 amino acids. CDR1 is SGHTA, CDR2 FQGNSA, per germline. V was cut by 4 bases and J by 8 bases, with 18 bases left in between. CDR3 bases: TGTGCCAGCAGCTCCGCGGTAGAGGCCGCCGATGAGCAGTTCTTC. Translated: CASSSAVEAADEQFF.

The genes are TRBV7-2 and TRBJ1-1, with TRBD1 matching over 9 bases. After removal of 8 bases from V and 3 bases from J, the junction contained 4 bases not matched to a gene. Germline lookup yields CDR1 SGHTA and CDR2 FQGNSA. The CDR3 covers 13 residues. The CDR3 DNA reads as TGTGCCAGCCTACAGGGGGCCCACACTGAAGCTTTCTTT. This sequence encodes CASLQGAHTEAFF.

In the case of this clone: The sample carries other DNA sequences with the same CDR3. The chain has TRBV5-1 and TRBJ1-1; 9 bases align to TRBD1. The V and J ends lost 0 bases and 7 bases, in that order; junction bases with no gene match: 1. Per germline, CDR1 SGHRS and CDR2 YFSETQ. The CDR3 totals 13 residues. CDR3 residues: CASSLEGQGEAFF. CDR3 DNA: TGCGCCAGCAGCTTGGAGGGACAGGGTGAAGCTTTCTTT.

CDR3 residues: CSVEHSYEQYF. The DNA of the CDR3 is TGCAGCGTTGAGCACAGTTACGAGCAGTACTTC. The chain combines TRBV29-1 with TRBJ2-7; no clear D gene. Looked up from germline, CDR1 is SQVTM and CDR2 is ANQGSEA. There are 11 residues in the CDR3. Trimming took 3 bases from V and 4 from J, leaving 7 bases between them.

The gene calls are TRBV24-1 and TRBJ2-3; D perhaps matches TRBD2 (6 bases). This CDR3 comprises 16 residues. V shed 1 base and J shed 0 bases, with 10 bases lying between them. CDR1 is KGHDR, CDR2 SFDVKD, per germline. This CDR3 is CATSDFLRGSTDTQYF. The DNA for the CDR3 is TGTGCCACCAGTGATTTTCTCCGGGGGAGCACAGATACGCAGTATTTT.

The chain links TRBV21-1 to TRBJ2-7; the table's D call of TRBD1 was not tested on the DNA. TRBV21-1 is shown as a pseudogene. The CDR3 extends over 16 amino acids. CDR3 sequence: CASSAKGPWGLYEQYF. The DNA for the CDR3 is TGTGCCAGCAGCGCCAAGGGCCCCTGGGGCCTTTACGAGCAGTACTTC.

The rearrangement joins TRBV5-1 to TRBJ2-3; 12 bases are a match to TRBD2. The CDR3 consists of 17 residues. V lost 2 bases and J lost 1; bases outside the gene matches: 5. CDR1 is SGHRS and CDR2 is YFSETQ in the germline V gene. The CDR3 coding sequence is TGCGCCAGCAGCTTAGGACTAGCGGGGCCTGGCACAGATACGCAGTATTTT. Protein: CASSLGLAGPGTDTQYF.

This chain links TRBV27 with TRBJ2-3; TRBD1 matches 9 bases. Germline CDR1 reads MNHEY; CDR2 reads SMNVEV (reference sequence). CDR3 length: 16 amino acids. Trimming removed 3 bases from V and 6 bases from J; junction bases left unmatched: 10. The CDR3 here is CASSLERDRVSDTQYF. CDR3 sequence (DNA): TGTGCCAGCAGTTTGGAAAGGGACAGGGTATCCGATACGCAGTATTTT.

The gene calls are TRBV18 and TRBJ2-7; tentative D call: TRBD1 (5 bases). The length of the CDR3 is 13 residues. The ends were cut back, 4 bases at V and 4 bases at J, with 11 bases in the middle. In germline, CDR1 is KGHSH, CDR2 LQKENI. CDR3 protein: CASSHGRGYEQYF. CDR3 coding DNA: TGTGCCAGCTCACATGGAAGGGGTTACGAGCAGTACTTC.